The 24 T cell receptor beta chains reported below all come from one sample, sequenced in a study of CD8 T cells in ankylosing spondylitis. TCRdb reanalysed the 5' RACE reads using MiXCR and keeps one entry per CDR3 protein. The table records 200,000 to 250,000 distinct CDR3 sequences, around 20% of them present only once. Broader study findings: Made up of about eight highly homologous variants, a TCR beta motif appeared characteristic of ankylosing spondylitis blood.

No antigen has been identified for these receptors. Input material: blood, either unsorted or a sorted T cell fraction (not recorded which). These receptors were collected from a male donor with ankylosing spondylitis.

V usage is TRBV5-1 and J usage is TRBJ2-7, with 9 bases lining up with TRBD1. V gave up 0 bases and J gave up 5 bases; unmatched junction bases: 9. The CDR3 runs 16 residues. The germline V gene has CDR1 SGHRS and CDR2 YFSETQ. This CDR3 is CASSLESLDRGDEQYF. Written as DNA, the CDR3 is TGCGCCAGCAGCTTGGAATCTTTGGACAGGGGAGACGAGCAGTACTTC.

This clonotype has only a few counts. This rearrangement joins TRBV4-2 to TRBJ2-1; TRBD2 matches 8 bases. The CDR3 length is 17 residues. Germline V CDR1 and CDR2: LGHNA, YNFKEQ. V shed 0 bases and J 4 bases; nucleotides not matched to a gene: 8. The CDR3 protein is CASSQETGGPLYNEQFF. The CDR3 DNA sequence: TGTGCCAGCAGCCAAGAAACGGGGGGGCCTCTGTACAATGAGCAGTTCTTC.

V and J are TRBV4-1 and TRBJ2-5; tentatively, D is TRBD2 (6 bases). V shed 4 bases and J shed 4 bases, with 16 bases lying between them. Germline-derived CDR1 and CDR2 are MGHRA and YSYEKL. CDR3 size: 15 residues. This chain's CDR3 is CASSPIREYVETQYF. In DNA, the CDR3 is TGCGCCAGCAGCCCCATCCGGGAGTACGTAGAGACCCAGTACTTC.

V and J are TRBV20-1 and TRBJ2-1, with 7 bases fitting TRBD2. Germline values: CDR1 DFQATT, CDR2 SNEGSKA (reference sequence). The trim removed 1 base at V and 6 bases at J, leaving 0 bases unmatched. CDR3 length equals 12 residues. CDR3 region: CSARGLANEQFF. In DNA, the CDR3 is TGCAGTGCTAGAGGACTAGCCAATGAGCAGTTCTTC.

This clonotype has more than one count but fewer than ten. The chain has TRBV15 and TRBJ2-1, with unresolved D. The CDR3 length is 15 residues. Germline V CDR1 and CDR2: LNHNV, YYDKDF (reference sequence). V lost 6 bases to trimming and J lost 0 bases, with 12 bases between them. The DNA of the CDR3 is TGTGCCACCAGGCCCGGTGAGAGCTCCTACAATGAGCAGTTCTTC. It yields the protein CATRPGESSYNEQFF.

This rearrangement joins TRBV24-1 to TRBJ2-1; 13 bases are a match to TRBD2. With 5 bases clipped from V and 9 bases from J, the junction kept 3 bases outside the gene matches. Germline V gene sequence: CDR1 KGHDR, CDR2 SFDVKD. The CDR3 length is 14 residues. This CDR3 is CATSGGTSGTEQFF. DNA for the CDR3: TGTGCCACCAGTGGCGGGACTAGCGGGACTGAGCAGTTCTTC.

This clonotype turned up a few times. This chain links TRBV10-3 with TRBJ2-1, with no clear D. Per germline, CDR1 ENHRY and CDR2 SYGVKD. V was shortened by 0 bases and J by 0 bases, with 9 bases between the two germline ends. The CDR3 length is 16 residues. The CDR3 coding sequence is TGTGCCATCAGTGAGTCGCAGGAGAGCTCCTACAATGAGCAGTTCTTC. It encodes CAISESQESSYNEQFF.

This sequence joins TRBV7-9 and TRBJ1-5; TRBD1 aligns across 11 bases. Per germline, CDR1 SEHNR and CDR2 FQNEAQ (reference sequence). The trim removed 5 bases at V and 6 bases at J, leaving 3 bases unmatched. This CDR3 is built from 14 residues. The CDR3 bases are TGTGCCAGCAGCCCTGGGACAGGGGGTCAGCCCCAGCATTTT. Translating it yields CASSPGTGGQPQHF.

In nucleotides, the CDR3 is TGTGCCAGTAGTGTGGTAGCGGACACAGATACGCAGTATTTT. Translating gives CASSVVADTDTQYF. The chain is built from TRBV19 and TRBJ2-3, with D tentatively TRBD2 (6 bases). This CDR3 region has 14 residues. Germline-derived CDR1 and CDR2 are LNHDA and SQIVND (reference sequence). Trimming left V 5 bases short and J 2 bases short, with 11 bases between.

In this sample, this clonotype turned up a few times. The CDR3 coding sequence is TGCAGTGCTAGAGATCCCGCTCTAGGGGACCAAGAGACCCAGTACTTC. It encodes CSARDPALGDQETQYF. The chain joins TRBV20-1 to TRBJ2-5; perhaps TRBD1 as D (5 bases). Germline loops: CDR1 DFQATT, CDR2 SNEGSKA (reference sequence). This CDR3 has 16 residues. Deletions cut 0 bases from V and 0 bases from J, with 14 bases between.

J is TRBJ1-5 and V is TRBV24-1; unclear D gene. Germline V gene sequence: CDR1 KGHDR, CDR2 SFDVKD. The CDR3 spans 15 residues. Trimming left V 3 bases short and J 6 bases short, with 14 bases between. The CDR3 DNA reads TGTGCCACCAGTGATCCTTACGAAGACGGTCAGCCCCAGCATTTT. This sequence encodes CATSDPYEDGQPQHF.

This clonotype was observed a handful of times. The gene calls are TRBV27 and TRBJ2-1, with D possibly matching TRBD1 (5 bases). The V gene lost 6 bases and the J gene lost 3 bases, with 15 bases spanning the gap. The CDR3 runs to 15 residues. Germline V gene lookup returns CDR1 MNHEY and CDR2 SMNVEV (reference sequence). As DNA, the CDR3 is TGTGCCAGCAGCCCCGACAGAACCCTCTACAATGAGCAGTTCTTC. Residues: CASSPDRTLYNEQFF.

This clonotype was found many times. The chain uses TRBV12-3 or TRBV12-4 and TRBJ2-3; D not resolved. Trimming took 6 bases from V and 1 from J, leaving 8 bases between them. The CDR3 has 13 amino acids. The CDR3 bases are TGTGCCAGCAGCGAGCTCGGCACAGATACGCAGTATTTT. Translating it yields CASSELGTDTQYF.

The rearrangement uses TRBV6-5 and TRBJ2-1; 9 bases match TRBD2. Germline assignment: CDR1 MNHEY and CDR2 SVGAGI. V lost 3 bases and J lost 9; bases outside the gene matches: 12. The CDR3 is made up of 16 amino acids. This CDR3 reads CASSYGRGGVDGEQFF. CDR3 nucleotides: TGTGCCAGCAGTTATGGGCGGGGGGGCGTTGATGGTGAGCAGTTCTTC.

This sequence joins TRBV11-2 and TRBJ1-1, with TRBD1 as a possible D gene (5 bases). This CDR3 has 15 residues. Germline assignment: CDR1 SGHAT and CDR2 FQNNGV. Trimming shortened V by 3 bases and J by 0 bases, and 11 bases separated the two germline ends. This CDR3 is CASSFGQGMNTEAFF. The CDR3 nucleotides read TGTGCCAGCAGCTTTGGGCAGGGTATGAACACTGAAGCTTTCTTT.

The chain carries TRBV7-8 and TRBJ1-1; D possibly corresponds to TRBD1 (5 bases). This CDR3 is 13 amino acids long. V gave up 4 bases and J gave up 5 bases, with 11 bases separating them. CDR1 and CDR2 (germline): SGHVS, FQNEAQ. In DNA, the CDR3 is TGTGCCAGCAGCTCCCCCCAGGGTACTGAAGCTTTCTTT. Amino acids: CASSSPQGTEAFF.

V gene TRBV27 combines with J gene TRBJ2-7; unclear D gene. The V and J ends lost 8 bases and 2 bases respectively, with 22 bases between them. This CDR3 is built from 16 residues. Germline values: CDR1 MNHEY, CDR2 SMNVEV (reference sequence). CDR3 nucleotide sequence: TGTGCCAGCGGATACCCCGACGGATTCTTTACCTACGAGCAGTACTTC. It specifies CASGYPDGFFTYEQYF.

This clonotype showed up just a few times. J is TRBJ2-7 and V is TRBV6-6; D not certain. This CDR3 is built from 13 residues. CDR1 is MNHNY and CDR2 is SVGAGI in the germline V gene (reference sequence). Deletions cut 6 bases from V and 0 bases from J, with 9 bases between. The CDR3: CASSHLFSYEQYF. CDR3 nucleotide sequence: TGTGCCAGCAGCCATCTTTTCTCCTACGAGCAGTACTTC.

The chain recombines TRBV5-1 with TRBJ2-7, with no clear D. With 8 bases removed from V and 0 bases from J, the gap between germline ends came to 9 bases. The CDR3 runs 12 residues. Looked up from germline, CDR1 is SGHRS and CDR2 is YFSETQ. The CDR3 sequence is CASLSFSYEQYF. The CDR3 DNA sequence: TGCGCCAGTCTGTCTTTCTCCTACGAGCAGTACTTC.

The CDR3 DNA is TGTGCCACCCGTTTCTTGGAGCAGTACTTC. Amino acid sequence: CATRFLEQYF. The gene calls are TRBV2 and TRBJ2-7, with D uncertain. Germline values: CDR1 SNHLY, CDR2 FYNNEI. CDR3 size: 10 residues. V was pared by 10 bases and J by 7 bases, with 11 bases between.

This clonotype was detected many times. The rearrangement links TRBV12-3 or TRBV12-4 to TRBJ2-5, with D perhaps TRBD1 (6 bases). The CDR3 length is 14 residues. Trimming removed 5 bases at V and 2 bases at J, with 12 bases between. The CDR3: CASSSIQGQETQYF. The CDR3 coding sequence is TGTGCCAGCAGTAGTATCCAGGGGCAAGAGACCCAGTACTTC.

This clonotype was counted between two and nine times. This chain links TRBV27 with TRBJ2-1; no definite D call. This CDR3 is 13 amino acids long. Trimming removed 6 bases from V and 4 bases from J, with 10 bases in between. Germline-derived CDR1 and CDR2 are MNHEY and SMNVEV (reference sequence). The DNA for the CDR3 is TGTGCCAGCAGCTTGTCACCTTACAATGAGCAGTTCTTC. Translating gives CASSLSPYNEQFF.

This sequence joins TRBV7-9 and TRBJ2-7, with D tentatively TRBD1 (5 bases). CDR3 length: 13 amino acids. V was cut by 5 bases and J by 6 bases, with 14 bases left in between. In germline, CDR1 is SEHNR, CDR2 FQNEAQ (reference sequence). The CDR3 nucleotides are TGTGCCAGCAGCCTACCAGGGCTCGGCGAGCAGTACTTC. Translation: CASSLPGLGEQYF. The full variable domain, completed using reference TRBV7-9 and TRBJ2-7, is DTGVSQNPRHKITKRGQNVTFRCDPISEHNRLYWYRQTLGQGPEFLTYFQNEAQLEKSRLLSDRFSAERPKGSFSTLEIQRTEQGDSAMYLCASSLPGLGEQYFGPGTRLTVT.

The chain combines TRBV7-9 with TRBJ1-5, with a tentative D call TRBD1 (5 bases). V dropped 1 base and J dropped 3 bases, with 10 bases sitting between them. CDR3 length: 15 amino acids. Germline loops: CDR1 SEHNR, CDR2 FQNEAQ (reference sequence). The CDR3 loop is CASSLDGGNNQPQHF. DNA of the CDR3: TGTGCCAGCAGCTTAGATGGGGGAAACAATCAGCCCCAGCATTTT.